One T cell receptor (beta chain) is described in this entry. Its antigen is currently unknown. This entry belongs to a study of T cell responses to AZD1222 COVID-19 vaccine. Study as a whole: Second doses were pooled across both intervals (about 4 or about 12 weeks). Study-wide points: Following two doses of AZD1222, Spike-specific TCR breadth and depth rose. Repertoire samples came only from after the peak T cell response.

From germline, CDR1 is SGHRS and CDR2 YFSETQ. V lost 0 bases, J lost 6 bases, and 10 bases lay in between. The CDR3 extends over 14 amino acids. The data were produced by immunoSEQ multiplex PCR, yet TCRdb's version contains in-frame clones alone and is incomplete. The table records approximately 92,000 clones, about nine tenths of them present only once. The genes are TRBV5-1 and TRBJ2-1; D gene unclear. This material consisted of peripheral blood, taken on day 0 of AZD1222 vaccination. The sequence derives from an adult in good health. DNA of the CDR3: TGCGCCAGCAGCTTGGGGTTGGTGAGCAATGAGCAGTTCTTC. Protein: CASSLGLVSNEQFF.